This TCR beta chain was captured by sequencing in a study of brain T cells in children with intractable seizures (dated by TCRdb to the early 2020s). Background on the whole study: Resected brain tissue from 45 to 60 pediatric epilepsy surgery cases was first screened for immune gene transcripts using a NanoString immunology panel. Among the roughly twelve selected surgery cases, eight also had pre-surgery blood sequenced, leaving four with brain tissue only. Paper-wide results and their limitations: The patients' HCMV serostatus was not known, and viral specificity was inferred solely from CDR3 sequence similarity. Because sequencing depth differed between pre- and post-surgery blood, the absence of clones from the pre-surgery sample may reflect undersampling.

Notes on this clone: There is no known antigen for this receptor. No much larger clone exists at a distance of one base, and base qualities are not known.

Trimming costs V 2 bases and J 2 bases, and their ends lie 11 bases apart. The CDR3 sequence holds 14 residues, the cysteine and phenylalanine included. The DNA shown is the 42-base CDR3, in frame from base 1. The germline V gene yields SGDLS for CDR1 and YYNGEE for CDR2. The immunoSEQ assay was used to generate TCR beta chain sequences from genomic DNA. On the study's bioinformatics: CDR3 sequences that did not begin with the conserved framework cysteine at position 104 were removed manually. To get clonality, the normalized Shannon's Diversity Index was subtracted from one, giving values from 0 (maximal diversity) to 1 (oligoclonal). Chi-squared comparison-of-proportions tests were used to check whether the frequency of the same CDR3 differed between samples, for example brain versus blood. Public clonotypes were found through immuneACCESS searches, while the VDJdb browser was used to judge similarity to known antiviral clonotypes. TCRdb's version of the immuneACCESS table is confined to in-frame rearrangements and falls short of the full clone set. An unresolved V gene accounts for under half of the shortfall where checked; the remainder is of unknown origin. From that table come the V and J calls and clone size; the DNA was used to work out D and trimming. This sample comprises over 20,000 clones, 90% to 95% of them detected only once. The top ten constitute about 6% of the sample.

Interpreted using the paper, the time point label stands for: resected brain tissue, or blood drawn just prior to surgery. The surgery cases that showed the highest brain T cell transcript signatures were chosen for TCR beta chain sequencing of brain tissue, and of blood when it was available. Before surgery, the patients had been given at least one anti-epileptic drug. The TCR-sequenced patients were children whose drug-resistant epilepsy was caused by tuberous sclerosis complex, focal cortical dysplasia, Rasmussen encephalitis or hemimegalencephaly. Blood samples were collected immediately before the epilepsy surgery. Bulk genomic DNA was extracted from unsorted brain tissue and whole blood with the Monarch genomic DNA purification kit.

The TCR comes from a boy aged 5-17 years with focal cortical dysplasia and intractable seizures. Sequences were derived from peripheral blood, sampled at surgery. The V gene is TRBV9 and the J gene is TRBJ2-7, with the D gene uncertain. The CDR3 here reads CASSVDMPPYEQYF. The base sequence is TGTGCCAGCAGCGTCGACATGCCCCCCTACGAGCAGTACTTC. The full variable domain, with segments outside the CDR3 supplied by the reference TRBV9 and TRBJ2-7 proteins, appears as DSGVTQTPKHLITATGQRVTLRCSPRSGDLSVYWYQQSLDQGLQFLIQYYNGEERAKGNILERFSAQQFPDLHSELNLSSLELGDSALYFCASSVDMPPYEQYFGPGTRLTVT.